At least ten counts were recorded for the clone carrying this TCR beta chain. Unique molecular identifiers were included in an RNA-based 3' RACE TCR library. TCRdb re-called the 3' RACE reads through MiXCR, storing one row per CDR3 protein. The sample lists 70,000 to 90,000 distinct CDR3 sequences, about 7.2% occurring once. Treatment here: PENTA 11 planned treatment interruption arm or continuous ART arm. Participants had taken at least three-drug ART for at least 24 weeks. The sample originates from a study of HIV-infected children after antiretroviral therapy interruption. About the study: Children were on planned treatment interruption or continuous treatment. In continuous treatment, analyzed samples were from weeks 0, 48 and 150.

Material: CD45RA+ CD4+ T cells from PBMCs, pooled from several time points, obtained from a donor given antiretroviral therapy, either interrupted or continuous. Described subset: naive CD4+ CD45RA+ CD45RO- T cells. This TCR was recovered from a pool of human donors with HIV.

CDR3 in amino acids: CATGYSPGQPYNEQFF. CDR3 bases: TGTGCCACCGGATACTCGCCGGGACAGCCGTACAATGAGCAGTTCTTC. This chain joins TRBV24-1 and TRBJ2-1; 7 nucleotides align to TRBD1. V was clipped by 9 bases and J by 4 bases; unmatched bases: 14. Looked up from germline, CDR1 is KGHDR and CDR2 is SFDVKD. This CDR3 comprises 16 residues.